The 26 T cell receptor beta chains below were found in one sample sequenced in a study of blood T cell repertoires in COVID-19. Clones were read by immunoSEQ multiplex PCR, and TCRdb kept only the in-frame ones, dropping some. The sample consists of around 20,000 clones, about 85% of them appearing once. The sample comprised peripheral blood. These receptors all stem from a human donor with active COVID-19. The donor label of this sample is uncertain.

The chain couples TRBV21-1 to TRBJ1-2. TRBV21-1 is shown as a pseudogene. The CDR3 runs to 15 residues. CDR3 protein: CASSKPPGTNYGYTF. DNA for the CDR3: TGTGCCAGCAGCAAACCCCCGGGGACTAACTATGGCTACACCTTC.

The chain couples TRBV5-1 to TRBJ2-3; 13 bases match TRBD2. The CDR3 length is 17 residues. Germline CDR1 reads SGHRS; CDR2 reads YFSETQ. V lost 1 base to trimming and J lost 5 bases; unmatched junction nucleotides: 7. DNA for the CDR3: TGCGCCAGCAGCTTGACAGGACTAGCGGGAGTCCGAGATACGCAGTATTTT. Its translation: CASSLTGLAGVRDTQYF. Filled out from reference TRBV5-1 and TRBJ2-3, the complete variable domain reads KAGVTQTPRYLIKTRGQQVTLSCSPISGHRSVSWYQQTPGQGLQFLFEYFSETQRNKGNFPGRFSGRQFSNSRSEMNVSTLELGDSALYLCASSLTGLAGVRDTQYFGPGTRLTVL.

This clone has more than one count but fewer than ten. The CDR3 loop is CASSLWLGQEYEQYF. For the CDR3, the DNA is TGTGCCAGCAGTTTATGGTTGGGACAGGAGTACGAGCAGTACTTC. J is TRBJ2-7 and V is TRBV27, with 8 bases fitting TRBD1. J lost 4 bases, V lost 1 base, and 6 bases had no gene match. CDR3 length: 15 amino acids. The germline CDR1 and CDR2 sequences are MNHEY and SMNVEV (reference sequence).

This chain connects TRBV10-1 to TRBJ1-1; D gene ambiguous. The germline V gene encodes CDR1 WNHNN and CDR2 SYGVQD (reference sequence). V gave up 3 bases and J gave up 0 bases, with 11 bases separating them. CDR3 length: 15 amino acids. CDR3 coding DNA: TGCGCCAGCAGTGAACGGGGAACTATGAACACTGAAGCTTTCTTT. This codes for CASSERGTMNTEAFF.

In its sample, this clone was seen a few times. The chain couples TRBV19 to TRBJ1-2, with 7 bases aligning to TRBD1. The J segment lost 7 bases and the V segment lost 1 base, leaving 9 bases of the junction unmatched. Germline V gives CDR1 LNHDA, CDR2 SQIVND (reference sequence). The CDR3 is made up of 15 amino acids. The chain's CDR3 is CASSIGLRGMVGYTF. CDR3 nucleotide sequence: TGTGCCAGTAGTATAGGACTCAGGGGGATGGTTGGCTACACCTTC.

The J gene is TRBJ1-5, the V gene TRBV12-5; TRBD1 is a possible D gene (6 bases). V lost 7 bases to trimming and J lost 2 bases, with 15 bases between them. CDR3 size: 15 residues. The V gene's germline CDR1 is LGHNT and CDR2 FRNRAP. CDR3 nucleotide sequence: TGTGCTAGTGCCATATTGCAGGGGCGCAATCAGCCCCAGCATTTT. Its translation is CASAILQGRNQPQHF.

The rearrangement joins TRBV5-1 to TRBJ1-5, with D uncertain. Per the germline V gene, CDR1 is SGHRS and CDR2 is YFSETQ. The CDR3 extends over 15 amino acids. The ends were cut back, 0 bases at V and 0 bases at J, with 7 bases in the middle. Here the CDR3 reads CASSLVGNSNQPQHF. Written as DNA, the CDR3 is TGCGCCAGCAGCTTGGTCGGGAATAGCAATCAGCCCCAGCATTTT.

This chain's CDR3 is CASNTYRGRDEKLFF. The DNA for the CDR3 is TGTGCCAGCAATACCTACAGGGGGCGAGATGAAAAACTGTTTTTT. This chain connects TRBV2 to TRBJ1-4, with 9 nucleotides matching TRBD1. The CDR3 is 15 amino acids. CDR1 and CDR2 from the germline V gene are SNHLY and FYNNEI. Unmatched junction bases numbered 9, after V lost 7 bases and J lost 6 bases.

The chain has TRBV5-6 and TRBJ1-6; D remains unclear. V lost 2 bases and J 0 bases, leaving 6 bases between the germline ends. CDR3 length equals 15 residues. Germline V gene lookup returns CDR1 SGHDT and CDR2 YYEEEE. CDR3 bases: TGTGCCAGCAGCTTTGTCAGCTCCTATAATTCACCCCTCCACTTT. This codes for CASSFVSSYNSPLHF.

This chain links TRBV19 with TRBJ1-2; 8 nucleotides agree with TRBD1. Losses at the gene ends were 3 bases for V and 2 bases for J; bases not matched to a gene: 5. This CDR3 has 15 residues. Germline V gene lookup returns CDR1 LNHDA and CDR2 SQIVND (reference sequence). CDR3 sequence (DNA): TGTGCCAGTAGTATCCGCAGGGGGCCCAACTATGGCTACACCTTC. Its translation: CASSIRRGPNYGYTF.

The V and J genes are TRBV6-5 and TRBJ1-2, with D perhaps TRBD1 (5 bases). This CDR3 region has 12 residues. Germline-derived CDR1 and CDR2 are MNHEY and SVGAGI. V was cut by 8 bases and J by 7 bases, with 14 bases left in between. CDR3: CASQGFGSGYTF. CDR3 in DNA: TGTGCCAGCCAGGGATTTGGCTCTGGCTACACCTTC.

This sequence joins TRBV6-2 or TRBV6-3 and TRBJ2-5; a possible D gene is TRBD1 (5 bases). V was shortened by 6 bases and J by 4 bases, with 27 bases between the two germline ends. Germline-derived CDR1 and CDR2 are MNHEY and SVGEGT. The CDR3 is 18 residues long. Here the CDR3 DNA reads TGTGCCAGCAGCCCCTTCCGTCTGCTCTTTAGGGGCGGAGAGACCCAGTACTTC. It yields the protein CASSPFRLLFRGGETQYF.

This sequence joins TRBV19 and TRBJ1-1; D gene unclear. Germline CDR1 is LNHDA and CDR2 is SQIVND (reference sequence). The CDR3 is 11 residues long. With 3 bases removed from V and 8 bases from J, the gap between germline ends came to 7 bases. CDR3 in amino acids: CASSIRREAFF. Here the CDR3 DNA reads TGTGCCAGTAGTATCCGCAGGGAAGCTTTCTTT.

The V gene is TRBV7-9, the J gene TRBJ2-7; no reliable D call. The CDR3 contains 14 residues. Trimming removed 4 bases from V and 0 bases from J, with 10 bases in between. Germline V gene sequence: CDR1 SEHNR, CDR2 FQNEAQ (reference sequence). CDR3 loop: CASSSRFRSYEQYF. As DNA, the CDR3 is TGTGCCAGCAGCTCCCGGTTTCGCTCCTACGAGCAGTACTTC.

The rearrangement uses TRBV7-2 and TRBJ2-4; the D gene is possibly TRBD2 (6 bases). V gave up 1 base and J gave up 2 bases, with 21 bases separating them. Germline loops: CDR1 SGHTA, CDR2 FQGNSA. This CDR3 spans 19 amino acids. The CDR3 DNA reads TGTGCCAGCAGCTTAGACGGGGGAGGAGGGATGGGGACCAAAAACATTCAGTACTTC. Its protein is CASSLDGGGGMGTKNIQYF. The entire variable domain, with the rest obtained from reference TRBV7-2 and TRBJ2-4, is as follows: GAGVSQSPSNKVTEKGKDVELRCDPISGHTALYWYRQSLGQGLEFLIYFQGNSAPDKSGLPSDRFSAERTGGSVSTLTIQRTQQEDSAVYLCASSLDGGGGMGTKNIQYFGAGTRLSVL.

The chain has TRBV5-1 and TRBJ2-2; 8 bases are shared with TRBD1. V shed 4 bases, J shed 4 bases, and the junction held 6 bases outside the gene matches. This CDR3 region has 15 residues. Germline lookup yields CDR1 SGHRS and CDR2 YFSETQ. In DNA, the CDR3 is TGCGCCAGCAGCGAAGGGACAGGTCCCACCGGGGAGCTGTTTTTT. It translates to CASSEGTGPTGELFF.

The gene calls are TRBV2 and TRBJ2-5; D is unresolved. Trimming took off 0 bases at V and 5 bases at J, with 10 bases between the two ends. Germline values: CDR1 SNHLY, CDR2 FYNNEI. The CDR3 is 14 residues long. The CDR3, as DNA: TGTGCCAGCAGTGAAGCGCTGGGCTTTGAGACCCAGTACTTC. This translates into CASSEALGFETQYF.

The chain couples TRBV6-5 to TRBJ1-6, with 7 nucleotides matching TRBD1. Germline CDR1 is MNHEY and CDR2 is SVGAGI. V shed 6 bases and J 8 bases; nucleotides not matched to a gene: 4. CDR3 length: 13 amino acids. This CDR3 reads CASRGQTDSPLHF. DNA for the CDR3: TGTGCCAGCAGGGGACAGACAGATTCACCCCTCCACTTT.

The rearrangement uses TRBV3-1 (or the pseudogene TRBV3-2) and TRBJ2-1, with TRBD2 identical over 10 bases. The CDR3 runs to 16 residues. CDR1 and CDR2 from the germline V gene are LGHDT and YNNKEL (reference sequence). V lost 3 bases to trimming and J lost 4 bases; unmatched junction nucleotides: 6. This CDR3 is CASSHGTSDGYNEQFF. The DNA for the CDR3 is TGTGCCAGCAGCCACGGGACTAGCGATGGGTACAATGAGCAGTTCTTC.

The chain couples TRBV11-3 to TRBJ1-3; tentatively, D is TRBD1 (6 bases). The CDR3 extends over 16 amino acids. Deletions cut 5 bases from V and 2 bases from J, with 16 bases between. The germline V gene has CDR1 SGHNT and CDR2 YENEEA. CDR3 sequence (DNA): TGTGCCAGCAGCCTCGGCGGGGGGGCCACTGGAAACACCATATATTTT. Translation: CASSLGGGATGNTIYF.

The chain employs TRBV10-1 and TRBJ2-5; 8 nucleotides agree with TRBD1. Germline assignment: CDR1 WNHNN and CDR2 SYGVQD (reference sequence). J lost 5 bases, V lost 6 bases, and 11 bases had no gene match. The CDR3 consists of 15 residues. CDR3 residues: CASRALDRGSETQYF. In DNA form, the CDR3 reads TGCGCCAGCAGAGCCCTCGACAGGGGAAGTGAGACCCAGTACTTC.

This chain joins TRBV24-1 and TRBJ2-1; 10 bases fit TRBD2. CDR1 and CDR2 (germline): KGHDR, SFDVKD. Losses at the gene ends were 2 bases for V and 2 bases for J; bases not matched to a gene: 5. The CDR3 length is 17 residues. The CDR3 spells CATSDSSGRAAYNEQFF. As DNA, the CDR3 is TGTGCCACCAGTGATTCGAGCGGGAGGGCCGCCTACAATGAGCAGTTCTTC.

In its sample, this clone was seen once. This rearrangement joins TRBV6-2 or TRBV6-3 to TRBJ1-1; 10 bases align to TRBD1. After removal of 6 bases from V and 3 bases from J, the junction contained 10 bases not matched to a gene. This CDR3 contains 16 residues. CDR1 MNHEY and CDR2 SVGEGT come from the germline V gene. In DNA form, the CDR3 reads TGTGCCAGCAGATACCGGGACAGGGGTGGGGACACTGAAGCTTTCTTT. Its translation: CASRYRDRGGDTEAFF.

This chain uses TRBV7-3 with TRBJ1-1; no clear D gene. Per germline, CDR1 SGHTA and CDR2 FQGTGA. The CDR3 is 13 amino acids. The germline V and J ends were trimmed by 2 bases and 1 base, with 5 bases remaining between them. The CDR3 DNA is TGTGCCAGCAGCTTAGAGCGGAACACTGAAGCTTTCTTT. This translates into CASSLERNTEAFF.

The rearrangement uses TRBV27 and TRBJ1-1; D remains ambiguous. CDR1 and CDR2 (germline): MNHEY, SMNVEV (reference sequence). The V end was cut by 6 bases, the J end by 1 base, with 18 bases between. The CDR3 covers 16 residues. DNA of the CDR3: TGTGCCAGCAGCTTTACTATCTCCAGCGGGAACACTGAAGCTTTCTTT. Translation: CASSFTISSGNTEAFF.

CDR3 nucleotides: TGTGCCAGCAGCTTGGCGGTGGGCGGGAGTCTGAAGACAGATACGCAGTATTTT. Its protein is CASSLAVGGSLKTDTQYF. The chain is built from TRBV5-5 and TRBJ2-3; TRBD2 matches at 7 bases. The junction had 13 bases not matched to a gene; V was cut back by 0 bases and J by 3 bases. Germline CDR1 reads SGHKS; CDR2 reads YYEKEE (reference sequence). The CDR3 covers 18 residues. Based on the CDR3 plus reference TRBV5-5 and TRBJ2-3, the full variable domain is DAGVTQSPTHLIKTRGQQVTLRCSPISGHKSVSWYQQVLGQGPQFIFQYYEKEERGRGNFPDRFSARQFPNYSSELNVNALLLGDSALYLCASSLAVGGSLKTDTQYFGPGTRLTVL.